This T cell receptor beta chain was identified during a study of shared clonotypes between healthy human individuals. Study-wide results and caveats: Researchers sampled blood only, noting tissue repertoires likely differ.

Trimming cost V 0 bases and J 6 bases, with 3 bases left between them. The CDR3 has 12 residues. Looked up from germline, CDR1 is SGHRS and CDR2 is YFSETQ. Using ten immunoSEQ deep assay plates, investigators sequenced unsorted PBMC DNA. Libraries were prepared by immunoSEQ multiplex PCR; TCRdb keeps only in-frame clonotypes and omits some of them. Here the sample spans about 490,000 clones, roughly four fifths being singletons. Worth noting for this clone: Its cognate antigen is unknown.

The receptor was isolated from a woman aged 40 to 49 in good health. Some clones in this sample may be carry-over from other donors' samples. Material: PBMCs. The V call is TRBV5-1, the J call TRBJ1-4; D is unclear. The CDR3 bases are TGCGCCAGCAGCTTGGGAGATGAAAAACTGTTTTTT. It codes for CASSLGDEKLFF.